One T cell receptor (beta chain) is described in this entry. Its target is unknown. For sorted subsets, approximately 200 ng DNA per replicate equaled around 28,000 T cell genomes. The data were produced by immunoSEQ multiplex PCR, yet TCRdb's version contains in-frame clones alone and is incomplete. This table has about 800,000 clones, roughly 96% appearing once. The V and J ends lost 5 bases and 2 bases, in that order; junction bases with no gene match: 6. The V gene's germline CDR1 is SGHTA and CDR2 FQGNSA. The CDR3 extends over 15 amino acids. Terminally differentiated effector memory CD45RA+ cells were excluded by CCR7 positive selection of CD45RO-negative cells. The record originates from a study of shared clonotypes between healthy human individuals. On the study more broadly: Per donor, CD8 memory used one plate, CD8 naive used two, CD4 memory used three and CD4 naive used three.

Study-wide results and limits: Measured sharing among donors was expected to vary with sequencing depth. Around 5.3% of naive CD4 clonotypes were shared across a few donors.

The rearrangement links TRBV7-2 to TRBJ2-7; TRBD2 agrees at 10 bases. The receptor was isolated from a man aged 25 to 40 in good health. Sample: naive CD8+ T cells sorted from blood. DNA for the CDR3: TGTGCCAGCAGCCCTGGACTAGCGGAAGCCTACGAGCAGTACTTC. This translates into CASSPGLAEAYEQYF.